The 29 T cell receptor beta chains below all came from one sample that was sequenced in a study of graft-versus-host responses after intestinal transplantation. Data came from immunoSEQ multiplex PCR; TCRdb stores just in-frame clones and leaves some out. The sample carries roughly 40,000 clones, 75% to 95% recorded once. The sample was PBMCs, taken 314 days after intestinal transplant. These TCRs come from a human patient who received an intestinal transplant, so some T cells may come from the graft donor.

DNA of the CDR3: TGTGCCAGTAGTATGACAGAACGCAATCAGCCCCAGCATTTT. Its translation is CASSMTERNQPQHF. The rearrangement uses TRBV19 and TRBJ1-5, with TRBD1 as a possible D gene (5 bases). CDR1 is LNHDA and CDR2 is SQIVND in the germline V gene (reference sequence). Between the trimmed V and J ends, which lost 3 bases and 2 bases, there was a span of 8 bases. CDR3 length: 14 amino acids.

This chain links TRBV28 with TRBJ1-2, with no clear D. CDR3 length equals 12 residues. With 2 bases removed from V and 5 bases from J, the gap between germline ends came to 6 bases. Germline V gene lookup returns CDR1 MDHEN and CDR2 SYDVKM. The CDR3 coding sequence is TGTGCCAGCAGTTTAAAACCATATGGCTACACCTTC. It is translated as CASSLKPYGYTF.

J is TRBJ1-2 and V is TRBV5-6; D gene unclear. Trimming stripped 2 bases from V and 6 bases from J, with 23 bases between. This CDR3 comprises 17 residues. Germline-derived CDR1 and CDR2 are SGHDT and YYEEEE. The CDR3, as DNA: TGTGCCAGCAGCTTTAGGTCCCCGACAATTCCAAAGGATGGCTACACCTTC. Amino acid sequence: CASSFRSPTIPKDGYTF.

The chain couples TRBV2 to TRBJ1-6; D is unclear. V shed 8 bases and J shed 0 bases, with 11 bases lying between them. CDR3 length: 15 amino acids. Germline V gene lookup returns CDR1 SNHLY and CDR2 FYNNEI. DNA of the CDR3: TGTGCCAGCGGAAGCTTCAGCTCCTATAATTCACCCCTCCACTTT. Translation: CASGSFSSYNSPLHF.

The chain carries TRBV6-6 and TRBJ2-7; 7 positions match TRBD2. Trimming removed 2 bases from V and 6 bases from J; junction bases left unmatched: 10. Germline-derived CDR1 and CDR2 are MNHNY and SVGAGI (reference sequence). There are 15 residues in the CDR3. CDR3 nucleotides: TGTGCCAGCAGTTACAGTTTGGGAGGGTCGGGCGAGCAGTACTTC. Translating it yields CASSYSLGGSGEQYF.

The chain has TRBV6-5 and TRBJ1-4; 9 bases match TRBD1. Germline V lookup: CDR1 MNHEY, CDR2 SVGAGI. The CDR3 is 13 amino acids. The junction had 8 bases not matched to a gene; V was cut back by 11 bases and J by 7 bases. CDR3 amino acids: CAVHRGRSEKLFF. The CDR3, as DNA: TGTGCCGTACACAGGGGGCGGTCTGAAAAACTGTTTTTT.

V and J are TRBV5-4 and TRBJ1-6; TRBD1 matches at 7 bases. Germline V gene data show CDR1 as SGHNT and CDR2 as YYREEE (reference sequence). This CDR3 region has 15 residues. Germline trimming cut 4 bases from V and 8 bases from J; bases unmatched to any gene: 9. In DNA, the CDR3 is TGTGCCAGCAGCCCGGGGACAGCGAGGGATTCACCCCTCCACTTT. Translating gives CASSPGTARDSPLHF.

This chain connects TRBV10-3 to TRBJ2-2; 11 bases are shared with TRBD1. This CDR3 is built from 15 residues. CDR1 is ENHRY and CDR2 is SYGVKD in the germline V gene. With 6 bases clipped from V and 5 bases from J, the junction kept 5 bases outside the gene matches. In DNA form, the CDR3 reads TGTGCCATCAGGCCCGGGACAGGGGGAACCGGGGAGCTGTTTTTT. Translation gives CAIRPGTGGTGELFF.

The V call is TRBV6-6, the J call TRBJ1-1; no clear D gene. V was trimmed by 8 bases and J by 1 base, leaving 11 bases between them. CDR1 is MNHNY, CDR2 SVGAGI, per germline (reference sequence). The CDR3 runs to 13 residues. The CDR3 nucleotides are TGTGCCAGCTACCCGACACAGAACACTGAAGCTTTCTTT. Protein sequence: CASYPTQNTEAFF.

The chain couples TRBV4-1 to TRBJ1-5; D uncertain. CDR3 length: 14 amino acids. Germline V gene sequence: CDR1 MGHRA, CDR2 YSYEKL. Trimming removed 2 bases at V and 4 bases at J, with 9 bases between. The CDR3 coding sequence is TGCGCCAGCAGCCAATCGCCGGGGAATCAGCCCCAGCATTTT. It is translated as CASSQSPGNQPQHF.

The genes are TRBV6-5 and TRBJ1-2, with no clear D. Trimming left V 5 bases short and J 0 bases short, with 7 bases between. In germline, CDR1 is MNHEY, CDR2 SVGAGI. The CDR3 is 13 residues long. The CDR3 protein is CASSALTNYGYTF. In nucleotides, the CDR3 is TGTGCCAGCAGTGCCCTGACTAACTATGGCTACACCTTC.

V gene TRBV4-1 combines with J gene TRBJ2-4; D could derive from TRBD1 or TRBD2 (6 bases each). CDR1 and CDR2 (germline): MGHRA, YSYEKL. The CDR3 contains 13 residues. Between the trimmed V and J ends, which lost 3 bases and 7 bases, there was a span of 10 bases. CDR3 DNA sequence: TGCGCCAGCAGCCAGGGGGGCTTGAACATTCAGTACTTC. This translates into CASSQGGLNIQYF.

The chain employs TRBV28 and TRBJ1-1; D unresolved. This CDR3 is built from 14 residues. V was shortened by 5 bases and J by 1 base, with 11 bases between the two germline ends. Looked up from germline, CDR1 is MDHEN and CDR2 is SYDVKM. CDR3 sequence: CASSPPAENTEAFF. Written as DNA, the CDR3 is TGTGCCAGCAGTCCCCCGGCAGAGAACACTGAAGCTTTCTTT.

In DNA form, the CDR3 reads TGTGCCAGCAGCTTGCTCGGAAGCAATCAGCCCCAGCATTTT. It yields the protein CASSLLGSNQPQHF. This sequence joins TRBV5-5 and TRBJ1-5; no clear D gene. The CDR3 length is 14 residues. CDR1 SGHKS and CDR2 YYEKEE come from the germline V gene (reference sequence). Between the trimmed V and J ends, which lost 1 base and 1 base, there was a span of 6 bases.

The chain combines TRBV7-3 with TRBJ1-2; 9 bases map to TRBD1. CDR3 size: 13 residues. From germline, CDR1 is SGHTA and CDR2 FQGTGA. After removal of 5 bases from V and 7 bases from J, the junction contained 5 bases not matched to a gene. CDR3 residues: CASSPGTGSGYTF. DNA of the CDR3: TGTGCCAGCAGCCCGGGGACAGGGAGTGGCTACACCTTC.

The count of this clone is one. The J gene is TRBJ2-5, the V gene TRBV7-2; possibly TRBD2 for D (5 bases). The germline V gene encodes CDR1 SGHTA and CDR2 FQGNSA. This CDR3 is 15 amino acids long. V lost 4 bases, J lost 7 bases, and 19 bases lay in between. DNA for the CDR3: TGTGCCAGCAGCTCTCCGGGAAAACGCTTCGCGACCCAGTACTTC. The encoded protein is CASSSPGKRFATQYF.

This chain links TRBV6-5 with TRBJ1-3; no clear D gene. This CDR3 has 14 residues. Germline assignment: CDR1 MNHEY and CDR2 SVGAGI. Deletions cut 5 bases from V and 3 bases from J, with 11 bases between. The CDR3 nucleotides are TGTGCCAGCAGTGTGGTGGAGGGTGGAAACACCATATATTTT. Protein: CASSVVEGGNTIYF.

This sequence joins TRBV29-1 and TRBJ2-3; perhaps TRBD2 as D (6 bases). Germline-derived CDR1 and CDR2 are SQVTM and ANQGSEA. The CDR3 is 15 amino acids. V lost 7 bases, J lost 0 bases, and 17 bases lay in between. This CDR3 is CSAEWEGRSTDTQYF. The CDR3 DNA reads as TGCAGCGCAGAATGGGAAGGGAGGAGCACAGATACGCAGTATTTT.

V and J are TRBV6-4 and TRBJ1-3; no reliable D call. Trimming removed 3 bases from V and 0 bases from J, with 9 bases in between. The CDR3 totals 15 residues. From germline, CDR1 is MRHNA and CDR2 SNTAGT. The CDR3 DNA sequence: TGTGCCAGCAGTGATTGGGCACGCTCTGGAAACACCATATATTTT. Amino acids: CASSDWARSGNTIYF.

This sequence joins TRBV4-2 and TRBJ2-5; TRBD2 agrees at 8 bases. Germline V lookup: CDR1 LGHNA, CDR2 YNFKEQ. V lost 1 base to trimming and J lost 5 bases; unmatched junction nucleotides: 15. The CDR3 sequence is 18 residues long. The CDR3 loop is CASSQVQRLAGRGETQYF. The CDR3 DNA is TGTGCCAGCAGCCAAGTCCAACGATTAGCGGGAAGGGGCGAGACCCAGTACTTC.

This clone occurred a few times. The gene calls are TRBV5-6 and TRBJ1-5; 7 nucleotides align to TRBD1. The length of the CDR3 is 15 residues. Trimming cost V 0 bases and J 9 bases; bases outside gene matches: 9. Germline V gives CDR1 SGHDT, CDR2 YYEEEE. CDR3 region: CASSLGLGGGGPQHF. Written as DNA, the CDR3 is TGTGCCAGCAGCTTGGGATTAGGGGGCGGGGGGCCCCAGCATTTT. The variable domain in full, with the rest retrieved from reference TRBV5-6 and TRBJ1-5, is DAGVTQSPTHLIKTRGQQVTLRCSPKSGHDTVSWYQQALGQGPQFIFQYYEEEERQRGNFPDRFSGHQFPNYSSELNVNALLLGDSALYLCASSLGLGGGGPQHFGDGTRLSIL.

The chain joins TRBV4-1 to TRBJ1-1, with TRBD1 matching 8 bases. CDR1 is MGHRA, CDR2 YSYEKL, per germline. The CDR3 has 16 residues. The junction had 5 bases not matched to a gene; V was cut back by 0 bases and J by 2 bases. CDR3 in amino acids: CASSQERAGGNTEAFF. The CDR3 coding sequence is TGCGCCAGCAGCCAAGAGAGGGCAGGGGGCAACACTGAAGCTTTCTTT.

The genes are TRBV28 and TRBJ2-5, with 9 bases matching TRBD2. Germline V gene data show CDR1 as MDHEN and CDR2 as SYDVKM. The J segment lost 1 base and the V segment lost 2 bases, leaving 2 bases of the junction unmatched. The CDR3 extends over 15 amino acids. CDR3 sequence: CASSLGSGGQETQYF. The CDR3 DNA sequence: TGTGCCAGCAGTTTAGGTAGCGGGGGCCAAGAGACCCAGTACTTC. Combining the CDR3 with reference TRBV28 and TRBJ2-5 gives the whole variable domain DVKVTQSSRYLVKRTGEKVFLECVQDMDHENMFWYRQDPGLGLRLIYFSYDVKMKEKGDIPEGYSVSREKKERFSLILESASTNQTSMYLCASSLGSGGQETQYFGPGTRLLVL.

The CDR3 sequence: CASSLGPTWFRDRLYEQYF. CDR3 in DNA: TGCGCCAGCAGCTTGGGACCCACTTGGTTCCGGGACAGGCTCTACGAGCAGTACTTC. This chain joins TRBV5-1 and TRBJ2-7; 8 bases fit TRBD1. The germline gives CDR1 SGHRS, CDR2 YFSETQ. J was trimmed by 3 bases and V by 0 bases; bases with no gene match: 17. CDR3 length equals 19 residues.

V gene TRBV27 combines with J gene TRBJ2-2; the D is unclear. This CDR3 spans 15 amino acids. Germline V lookup: CDR1 MNHEY, CDR2 SMNVEV (reference sequence). Trimming took off 2 bases at V and 3 bases at J, with 10 bases between the two ends. As DNA, the CDR3 is TGTGCCAGCAGTTTACGAGGTCCCTACACCGGGGAGCTGTTTTTT. It translates to CASSLRGPYTGELFF.

The chain is built from TRBV29-1 and TRBJ1-2, with D maybe TRBD1 (6 bases). Germline V gives CDR1 SQVTM, CDR2 ANQGSEA. Trimming cost V 3 bases and J 4 bases, with 12 bases left between them. CDR3 size: 13 residues. CDR3 in amino acids: CSVDRGPSYGYTF. CDR3 DNA sequence: TGCAGCGTTGACAGGGGTCCGAGCTATGGCTACACCTTC.

The genes are TRBV6-1 and TRBJ1-2, with D uncertain. This CDR3 contains 15 residues. Germline CDR1 is MNHNS and CDR2 is SASEGT. V dropped 1 base and J dropped 3 bases, with 12 bases sitting between them. The CDR3 DNA reads as TGTGCCAGCAGTGAAGAAGTGCAAAGGGACTATGGCTACACCTTC. Protein: CASSEEVQRDYGYTF.

The rearrangement uses TRBV5-4 and TRBJ1-1; D is unclear. The CDR3 contains 13 residues. Trimming took 4 bases from V and 8 from J, leaving 15 bases between them. Germline assignment: CDR1 SGHNT and CDR2 YYREEE (reference sequence). CDR3 region: CASSPSVRSEAFF. Written as DNA, the CDR3 is TGTGCCAGCAGCCCCTCCGTCCGTTCCGAAGCTTTCTTT.

This clone was seen just once. Other DNA sequences within the sample encode an identical CDR3. The chain is built from TRBV5-4 and TRBJ1-2, with no clear D. The germline V gene has CDR1 SGHNT and CDR2 YYREEE (reference sequence). This CDR3 has 14 residues. Trimming pared 1 base from V and 0 bases from J, leaving 7 bases between. CDR3 nucleotide sequence: TGTGCCAGCAGCTTGCGGGGTTCTAACTATGGCTACACCTTC. Translated, it gives CASSLRGSNYGYTF.